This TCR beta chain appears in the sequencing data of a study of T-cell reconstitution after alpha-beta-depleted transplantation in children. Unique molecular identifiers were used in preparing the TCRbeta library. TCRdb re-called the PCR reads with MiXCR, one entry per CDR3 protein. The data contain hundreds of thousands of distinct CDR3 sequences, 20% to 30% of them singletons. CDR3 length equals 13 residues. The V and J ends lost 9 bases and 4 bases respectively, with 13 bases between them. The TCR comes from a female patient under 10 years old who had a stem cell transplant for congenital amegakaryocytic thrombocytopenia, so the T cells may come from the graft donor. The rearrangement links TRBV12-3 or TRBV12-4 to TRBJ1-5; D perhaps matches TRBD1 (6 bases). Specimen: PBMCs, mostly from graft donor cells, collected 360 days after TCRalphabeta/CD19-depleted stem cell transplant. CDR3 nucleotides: TGTGCCAGTACTACGGACAGTAATCAGCCCCAGCATTTT. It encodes CASTTDSNQPQHF.